One and the same sample provided the 2 T cell receptor beta chains below, sequenced in a study of control samples from healthy donors and cancer patients. Sequencing used immunoSEQ multiplex PCR; TCRdb keeps in-frame clones, though not all of them. Of approximately 82,000 clones detected, more than 70% appear once; the ten largest clones hold 20% to 25%. The sequencing sample was made of blood. These receptors were taken from a man over 45 in good health.

The chain couples TRBV30 to TRBJ1-2; possibly TRBD1 for D (5 bases). Trimming stripped 0 bases from V and 8 bases from J, with 13 bases between. This CDR3 is built from 13 residues. Per the germline V gene, CDR1 is GTSNPN and CDR2 is SVGIG (reference sequence). CDR3 in DNA: TGTGCCTGGAGTGTACGGGGCGCGCCGGGCTACACCTTC. Translated: CAWSVRGAPGYTF.

The gene calls are TRBV2 and TRBJ1-2; the D gene is possibly TRBD1 (5 bases). V dropped 5 bases and J dropped 2 bases, with 15 bases sitting between them. CDR1 and CDR2 from the germline V gene are SNHLY and FYNNEI. The CDR3 runs to 15 residues. In DNA, the CDR3 is TGTGCCAGCAGTTTGGGACCGATCCCCAACTATGGCTACACCTTC. Translation: CASSLGPIPNYGYTF.